This record covers a single T cell receptor (beta chain). These data belong to a study of blood T cells in healthy people across ages. The use of a sample-barcoded 5' primer and a J-beta primer mix characterized a second PCR of roughly 7 to 11 cycles. One entry per CDR3 protein results from TCRdb running MiXCR on the 5' RACE reads. In the table there are hundreds of thousands of distinct CDR3 sequences, about 53% of which are singletons. Germline-derived CDR1 and CDR2 are DFQATT and SNEGSKA (reference sequence). V dropped 0 bases and J dropped 4 bases, with 25 bases sitting between them. The CDR3 sequence is 19 residues long.

This rearrangement joins TRBV20-1 to TRBJ2-1; TRBD2 might be the D (5 bases). The sequence was obtained from an elderly man in good health. The sequenced sample was blood. DNA of the CDR3: TGCAGTGCTAGAGATCCCCTACCGGCCAGGCGGGCCTCATACAATGAGCAGTTCTTC. This translates into CSARDPLPARRASYNEQFF.